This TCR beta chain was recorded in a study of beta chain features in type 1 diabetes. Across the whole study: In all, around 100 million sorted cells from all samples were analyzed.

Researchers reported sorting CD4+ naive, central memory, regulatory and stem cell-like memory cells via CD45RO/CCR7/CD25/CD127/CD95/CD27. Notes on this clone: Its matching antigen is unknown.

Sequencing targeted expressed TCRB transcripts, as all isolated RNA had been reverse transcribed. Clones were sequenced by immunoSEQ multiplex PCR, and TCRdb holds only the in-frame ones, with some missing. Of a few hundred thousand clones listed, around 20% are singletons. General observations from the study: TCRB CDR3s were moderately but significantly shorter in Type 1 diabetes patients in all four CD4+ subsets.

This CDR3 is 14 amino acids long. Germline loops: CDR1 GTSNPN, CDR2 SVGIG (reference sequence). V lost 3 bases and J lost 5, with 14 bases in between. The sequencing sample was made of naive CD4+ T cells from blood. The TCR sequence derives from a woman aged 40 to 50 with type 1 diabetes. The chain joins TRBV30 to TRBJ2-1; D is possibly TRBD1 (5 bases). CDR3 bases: TGTGCCTGGAGGGGGCCAGGGTGGGACAATGAGCAGTTCTTC. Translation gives CAWRGPGWDNEQFF.